Following are 7 T cell receptor beta chains from one sample sequenced in a study of blood T cell repertoires in COVID-19. TCRdb's copy holds only in-frame clones and misses some; the assay was immunoSEQ multiplex PCR. The sample yields 250,000 to 300,000 clones, roughly 84% seen once. Sequenced input: PBMCs or T cells enriched from blood (not recorded which). The receptors were gathered from a woman between 45 and 65 years old who had been exposed to COVID-19.

The genes are TRBV21-1 and TRBJ2-7; the D call in the table, TRBD2, was not verified against the DNA. TRBV21-1 is assigned pseudogene status. The CDR3 spans 18 residues. The CDR3 coding sequence is TGTGCCAGCATCTACCTACTTACCGGGACTCCCTGGCCCTACGAGCAGTACTTC. Amino acid sequence: CASIYLLTGTPWPYEQYF.

CDR3 bases: TGTGCCAGCAGTGAGGTTTGGGGCGGTAACTATGGCTACACCTTC. Translation: CASSEVWGGNYGYTF. The V and J genes are TRBV6-1 and TRBJ1-2, with D possibly matching TRBD1 (5 bases). The length of the CDR3 is 15 residues. Germline lookup yields CDR1 MNHNS and CDR2 SASEGT. V lost 3 bases and J 1 base, leaving 12 bases between the germline ends.

This chain joins TRBV10-3 and TRBJ1-2; D gene unclear. Per the germline V gene, CDR1 is ENHRY and CDR2 is SYGVKD. V lost 8 bases, J lost 4 bases, and 8 bases lay in between. CDR3 length: 11 amino acids. CDR3 bases: TGTGCCATCGGGCAGTCCTATGGCTACACCTTC. It codes for CAIGQSYGYTF.

This clone was counted once. This rearrangement joins TRBV9 to TRBJ1-6; unclear D gene. The CDR3 is 16 residues long. Deletions cut 0 bases from V and 2 bases from J, with 9 bases between. Per the germline V gene, CDR1 is SGDLS and CDR2 is YYNGEE. In DNA, the CDR3 is TGTGCCAGCAGCGTAGGAGGAGGAACCTATAATTCACCCCTCCACTTT. Translating gives CASSVGGGTYNSPLHF.

CDR3 loop: CATKQSNYGYTF. Here the CDR3 DNA reads TGTGCCACAAAACAGTCTAACTATGGCTACACCTTC. V is TRBV19 and J is TRBJ1-2; D is uncertain. This CDR3 has 12 residues. Germline V gene lookup returns CDR1 LNHDA and CDR2 SQIVND (reference sequence). V shed 10 bases and J shed 0 bases, with 9 bases lying between them.

V usage is TRBV28 and J usage is TRBJ2-7, with D tentatively TRBD1 (6 bases). CDR3 size: 17 residues. V gave up 3 bases and J gave up 0 bases, with 18 bases separating them. The germline V gene encodes CDR1 MDHEN and CDR2 SYDVKM. Here the CDR3 reads CASSLSTTQGFSYEQYF. The CDR3 DNA follows: TGTGCCAGCAGTTTGTCCACGACGCAGGGGTTCTCCTACGAGCAGTACTTC.

The V call is TRBV5-4, the J call TRBJ2-6; D perhaps matches TRBD1 (5 bases). This CDR3 is built from 16 residues. Germline CDR1 SGHNT, CDR2 YYREEE (reference sequence). Trimming shortened V by 2 bases and J by 0 bases, and 9 bases separated the two germline ends. CDR3: CASSFDSLSGANVLTF. CDR3 bases: TGTGCCAGCAGCTTCGACAGCCTCTCTGGGGCCAACGTCCTGACTTTC.